Described below is a single T cell receptor (beta chain) sequence and its context. Its specificity is not known. V dropped 8 bases and J dropped 8 bases, with 15 bases sitting between them. The CDR3 loop spans 12 amino acids. CDR1 is MDHEN, CDR2 SYDVKM, per germline. The sample originates from a study of blood T cells in healthy people across ages. No fewer than 7 million PBMCs went into each sample. Overall study findings and caveats: Since the PBMCs were unsorted, naive and antigen-experienced cells could not be conclusively compared.

PCR was performed a second time for about 6 to 11 cycles using a sample-barcoded 5' primer and a J-beta primer mix. All cDNA molecules were each tagged by a template-switch adaptor with 12 random nucleotides. One entry per CDR3 protein, called by TCRdb with MiXCR from the 5' RACE reads. The sample consists of approximately 1.5 million distinct CDR3 sequences, 42% of them appearing once. This clonotype was obtained from a woman between 18 and 30 years old in good health. The chain links TRBV28 to TRBJ1-2; D possibly corresponds to TRBD1 (6 bases). The sequenced material came from blood. The CDR3: CASGYTGFGYTF. As DNA, the CDR3 is TGTGCCAGCGGCTATACAGGGTTCGGCTACACCTTC.